Listed here are 20 T cell receptor beta chains from one sample, sequenced in a study of blood T cell repertoires in COVID-19 (dated by TCRdb to 2018 to 2020). The library was made by the immunoSEQ multiplex PCR assay. In its TCRdb copy, this immuneACCESS table keeps in-frame sequences only and misses some clones. Where compared with another copy, unresolved V genes explain less than half of these, and the others have no known cause. Counted in this sample were some 110,000 clones; 80% to 90% of them appeared once. 4% to 5.5% of the sample is taken by the ten largest. Material for sequencing was peripheral blood. The receptors here all came from a man in his 60s with acute or convalescent COVID-19.

This clone was recorded once. The chain carries TRBV24-1 and TRBJ1-5; unclear D gene. The CDR3 loop spans 18 amino acids. V lost 6 bases to trimming and J lost 3 bases, with 23 bases between them. Germline CDR1 is KGHDR and CDR2 is SFDVKD. The CDR3 bases are TGTGCCACCAGTACCCCGCCCCCTCTGAACAGTTTCAATCAGCCCCAGCATTTT. It codes for CATSTPPPLNSFNQPQHF.

The chain carries TRBV24-1 and TRBJ2-1, with a tentative D call TRBD1 (6 bases). Trimming pared 3 bases from V and 4 bases from J, leaving 15 bases between. Per the germline V gene, CDR1 is KGHDR and CDR2 is SFDVKD. CDR3 size: 16 residues. The CDR3 coding sequence is TGTGCCACCAGTGATCTGGACCCAGGGGCATACAATGAGCAGTTCTTC. This sequence encodes CATSDLDPGAYNEQFF.

This chain connects TRBV3-1 (or the pseudogene TRBV3-2) to TRBJ2-7; D gene unclear. V was clipped by 1 base and J by 2 bases, with 6 bases between them. Per the germline V gene, CDR1 is LGHDT and CDR2 is YNNKEL (reference sequence). The CDR3 extends over 13 amino acids. In DNA, the CDR3 is TGTGCCAGCAGCCAAGTTGGCACCTACGAGCAGTACTTC. It encodes CASSQVGTYEQYF.

This sequence joins TRBV6-5 and TRBJ1-2, with TRBD1 matching over 7 bases. Trimming at V came to 6 bases and at J to 6 bases, leaving 7 bases not matched to a gene. Germline V gene lookup returns CDR1 MNHEY and CDR2 SVGAGI. The CDR3 sequence is 13 residues long. In DNA, the CDR3 is TGTGCCAGCAGGATTAAGGGGGCCGATGGCTACACCTTC. Translation: CASRIKGADGYTF.

This clone has a handful of counts. The chain employs TRBV9 and TRBJ2-1, with D tentatively TRBD2 (7 bases). The CDR3 has 15 amino acids. Germline CDR1 is SGDLS and CDR2 is YYNGEE. V was shortened by 0 bases and J by 2 bases, with 9 bases between the two germline ends. CDR3 sequence reads: CASSVAGGPYNEQFF. Here the CDR3 DNA reads TGTGCCAGCAGCGTAGCGGGGGGCCCCTACAATGAGCAGTTCTTC.

V is TRBV30 and J is TRBJ1-4; TRBD1 is a possible D gene (6 bases). The CDR3 spans 14 residues. Trimming took 2 bases from V and 7 from J, leaving 14 bases between them. The germline V gene has CDR1 GTSNPN and CDR2 SVGIG (reference sequence). CDR3 residues: CAWSIKQGGEKLFF. The CDR3 DNA is TGTGCCTGGAGTATAAAACAGGGTGGTGAAAAACTGTTTTTT.

CDR3 region: CASRTPSLWDRKFSSSYNSPLHF. The DNA of the CDR3 is TGCGCCAGCCGAACTCCTTCACTATGGGACAGAAAATTCTCGAGCTCCTATAATTCACCCCTCCACTTT. This chain joins TRBV23-1 and TRBJ1-6; 7 bases map to TRBD1. TRBV23-1 is flagged as an ORF with uncertain function. This CDR3 is 23 amino acids long. The V gene end was trimmed by 8 bases and the J gene end by 0 bases; junction bases not matched to a gene: 28.

The chain combines TRBV7-9 with TRBJ2-2; maybe TRBD1 (5 bases). V was cut by 6 bases and J by 2 bases, with 19 bases left in between. The CDR3 is 17 amino acids. Germline V lookup: CDR1 SEHNR, CDR2 FQNEAQ (reference sequence). The CDR3 here is CASRFGSGQGNTGELFF. The CDR3 DNA follows: TGTGCCAGCAGGTTTGGATCAGGGCAGGGCAACACCGGGGAGCTGTTTTTT.

J is TRBJ2-2 and V is TRBV18; 14 nucleotides agree with TRBD2. The CDR3 runs to 20 residues. V was clipped by 4 bases and J by 3 bases; unmatched bases: 13. The germline CDR1 and CDR2 sequences are KGHSH and LQKENI. CDR3 protein: CASSRVPGLAGVFDTGELFF. Written as DNA, the CDR3 is TGTGCCAGCTCACGGGTCCCGGGACTAGCGGGAGTTTTCGACACCGGGGAGCTGTTTTTT. The variable domain in full, with the rest retrieved from reference TRBV18 and TRBJ2-2, is NAGVMQNPRHLVRRRGQEARLRCSPMKGHSHVYWYRQLPEEGLKFMVYLQKENIIDESGMPKERFSAEFPKEGPSILRIQQVVRGDSAAYFCASSRVPGLAGVFDTGELFFGEGSRLTVL.

The J gene is TRBJ1-2, the V gene TRBV3-1 (or the pseudogene TRBV3-2); maybe TRBD1 (5 bases). CDR3 length: 16 amino acids. V was pared by 0 bases and J by 6 bases, with 17 bases between. CDR1 and CDR2 (germline): LGHDT, YNNKEL (reference sequence). The CDR3 loop reads CASSQDWRAGSNGYTF. CDR3 DNA: TGTGCCAGCAGCCAAGATTGGAGGGCAGGGTCGAATGGCTACACCTTC.

The gene calls are TRBV19 and TRBJ2-3, with D possibly TRBD2 on 6 matching bases. The CDR3 sequence is 16 residues long. Germline values: CDR1 LNHDA, CDR2 SQIVND (reference sequence). Trimming took off 5 bases at V and 0 bases at J, with 15 bases between the two ends. Written as DNA, the CDR3 is TGTGCCAGTAGTGAACTGCCGGGACTGAGCACAGATACGCAGTATTTT. It codes for CASSELPGLSTDTQYF.

CDR3: CASSLGDTQGLYEQFF. DNA for the CDR3: TGCGCCAGCAGCTTGGGTGATACGCAGGGCCTATATGAGCAGTTCTTC. This chain links TRBV5-1 with TRBJ2-1; D possibly corresponds to TRBD1 (5 bases). The length of the CDR3 is 16 residues. Deletions cut 0 bases from V and 8 bases from J, with 18 bases between. CDR1 and CDR2 from the germline V gene are SGHRS and YFSETQ.

V and J are TRBV6-5 and TRBJ1-1; weak D call: TRBD1 (5 bases). CDR3 length equals 15 residues. The germline gives CDR1 MNHEY, CDR2 SVGAGI. V was trimmed by 6 bases and J by 5 bases, leaving 19 bases between them. The CDR3, as DNA: TGTGCCAGCAGCCCAAACTCAGGGAAGGTGACTGAAGCTTTCTTT. Translated, it gives CASSPNSGKVTEAFF.

The chain is built from TRBV28 and TRBJ2-3, with TRBD2 identical over 11 bases. V lost 0 bases and J lost 2; bases outside the gene matches: 16. The CDR3 loop spans 21 amino acids. Looked up from germline, CDR1 is MDHEN and CDR2 is SYDVKM. The CDR3 nucleotides are TGTGCCAGCAGTTTATGGGGTCCGGGGACCCCGGGACTAGCGGACACAGATACGCAGTATTTT. Its translation is CASSLWGPGTPGLADTDTQYF. The whole variable domain, remainder taken from reference TRBV28 and TRBJ2-3, is DVKVTQSSRYLVKRTGEKVFLECVQDMDHENMFWYRQDPGLGLRLIYFSYDVKMKEKGDIPEGYSVSREKKERFSLILESASTNQTSMYLCASSLWGPGTPGLADTDTQYFGPGTRLTVL.

In this sample, this clone turned up once. This chain's CDR3 is CASSYWANSPLHF. CDR3 sequence (DNA): TGTGCCAGCAGTTACTGGGCTAATTCACCCCTCCACTTT. The gene calls are TRBV6-5 and TRBJ1-6; D not resolved. CDR1 is MNHEY, CDR2 SVGAGI, per germline. The CDR3 covers 13 residues. Trimming removed 1 base from V and 6 bases from J, with 4 bases in between.

V and J are TRBV19 and TRBJ2-1; TRBD2 matches at 10 bases. V was pared by 4 bases and J by 4 bases, with 4 bases of the junction left unmatched. The germline V gene has CDR1 LNHDA and CDR2 SQIVND (reference sequence). The CDR3 covers 15 residues. The CDR3 sequence is CASSNGLAEYNEQFF. The CDR3 nucleotides read TGTGCCAGTAGTAATGGACTAGCGGAGTACAATGAGCAGTTCTTC.

The genes are TRBV10-3 and TRBJ2-7, with TRBD1 identical over 7 bases. Germline CDR1 ENHRY, CDR2 SYGVKD. The length of the CDR3 is 12 residues. The junction had 6 bases not matched to a gene; V was cut back by 6 bases and J by 7 bases. The DNA of the CDR3 is TGTGCCATCAGGACCGCAGGGGGAGAGCAGTACTTC. Residues: CAIRTAGGEQYF.

The V gene is TRBV18, the J gene TRBJ2-1; 12 nucleotides align to TRBD1. The V gene's germline CDR1 is KGHSH and CDR2 LQKENI. V was pared by 6 bases and J by 12 bases, with 12 bases of the junction left unmatched. The CDR3 runs 15 residues. This CDR3 is CASSLGGQGAQGQFF. CDR3 DNA sequence: TGTGCCAGCTCCCTTGGGGGACAGGGGGCTCAGGGGCAGTTCTTC.

This clone was counted once. V and J are TRBV5-1 and TRBJ1-2; D is ambiguous. Looked up from germline, CDR1 is SGHRS and CDR2 is YFSETQ. This CDR3 region has 14 residues. Trimming took off 0 bases at V and 8 bases at J, with 14 bases between the two ends. This CDR3 is CASSLAGETGGYTF. The DNA for the CDR3 is TGCGCCAGCAGCTTGGCCGGGGAAACCGGGGGCTACACCTTC.

The rearrangement uses TRBV19 and TRBJ2-1; 9 bases map to TRBD1. Germline CDR1 reads LNHDA; CDR2 reads SQIVND (reference sequence). This CDR3 is built from 17 residues. The V segment lost 1 base and the J segment 3 bases; nucleotides outside the gene matches: 7. CDR3 in DNA: TGTGCCAGTAGTATAGGCTCGACAGGGGGGATCTACAATGAGCAGTTCTTC. This encodes CASSIGSTGGIYNEQFF.